A single sample gave rise to the 23 T cell receptor beta chains below, sequenced in a study of a mutant IDH1 vaccine in newly diagnosed glioma. Only in-frame clones appear in the TCRdb table, and some are missing; sequencing was by immunoSEQ multiplex PCR. The data show some 26,000 clones, roughly 80% seen once. Sample time point: week 23, last vaccination. In the vaccine, a single dose held 300 ug of the mutant IDH1 20-mer peptide, along with topical imiquimod. These receptors lack a known antigen. Sequencing used PBMCs, obtained from a glioma patient whose treatment included an IDH1 peptide vaccine. Receptors originate from a woman aged 25 to 39 with glioma.

The chain combines TRBV6-6 with TRBJ2-3; 11 bases agree with TRBD2. CDR1 is MNHNY and CDR2 is SVGAGI in the germline V gene (reference sequence). V dropped 0 bases and J dropped 8; count of bases not matched to a gene: 4. This CDR3 region has 15 residues. The CDR3: CASSYSSGGVGTQYF. CDR3 coding DNA: TGTGCCAGCAGTTACTCTAGCGGGGGGGTGGGTACGCAGTATTTT.

This clone came up a few times. V and J are TRBV14 and TRBJ1-2, with D unclear. V lost 1 base and J 3 bases, leaving 12 bases between the germline ends. Per the germline V gene, CDR1 is SGHDN and CDR2 is FVKESK. The CDR3 length is 15 residues. CDR3 coding DNA: TGTGCCAGCAGCCAAGTGGCAGGACTAGACTATGGCTACACCTTC. Translating it yields CASSQVAGLDYGYTF.

The chain links TRBV21-1 to TRBJ1-6; no check of the table's D call, TRBD1, against the DNA was made. TRBV21-1 is tagged as a pseudogene. This CDR3 region has 16 residues. The CDR3 sequence is CASSRHVSSYNSPLHF. In DNA form, the CDR3 reads TGTGCCAGCAGCAGACACGTAAGCTCCTATAATTCACCCCTCCACTTT.

This chain connects TRBV19 to TRBJ1-1, with D unresolved. With 1 base removed from V and 4 bases from J, the gap between germline ends came to 4 bases. The CDR3 loop spans 12 amino acids. Germline V lookup: CDR1 LNHDA, CDR2 SQIVND (reference sequence). CDR3 sequence: CASSIGTTEAFF. The CDR3 DNA follows: TGTGCCAGTAGTATAGGGACCACTGAAGCTTTCTTT.

The gene calls are TRBV11-2 and TRBJ1-1; D might be TRBD1 (6 bases). This CDR3 has 13 residues. Germline CDR1 and CDR2: SGHAT and FQNNGV. Trimming shortened V by 0 bases and J by 4 bases, and 6 bases separated the two germline ends. This CDR3 reads CASSLEGGTEAFF. Written as DNA, the CDR3 is TGTGCCAGCAGCTTAGAAGGGGGCACTGAAGCTTTCTTT.

The chain joins TRBV5-1 to TRBJ2-7; possibly TRBD2 for D (6 bases). In germline, CDR1 is SGHRS, CDR2 YFSETQ. Between the trimmed V and J ends, which lost 0 bases and 4 bases, there was a span of 8 bases. The CDR3 runs 13 residues. CDR3 bases: TGCGCCAGCAGCTTGGGGGGGGTTTACGAGCAGTACTTC. It is translated as CASSLGGVYEQYF.

This clone was detected a few times. For the CDR3, the DNA is TGCGCCAGCAGCCAAGGGGGGACCGAAGGAACCCAGCATTTT. Encoded protein: CASSQGGTEGTQHF. The chain recombines TRBV4-3 with TRBJ1-5; maybe TRBD1 (5 bases). The germline V gene encodes CDR1 LGHNA and CDR2 YSLEER. The V and J ends lost 1 base and 11 bases respectively, with 15 bases between them. The CDR3 is 14 amino acids.

The CDR3 nucleotides read TGTGCCAGCAGTGTCCGGCCCAATGAGCAGTTCTTC. It is translated as CASSVRPNEQFF. The chain has TRBV6-1 and TRBJ2-1; D is unclear. Trimming took 4 bases from V and 6 from J, leaving 7 bases between them. The germline CDR1 and CDR2 sequences are MNHNS and SASEGT. CDR3 length: 12 amino acids.

The V call is TRBV4-2, the J call TRBJ1-5; the D gene is possibly TRBD1 (6 bases). Trimming stripped 0 bases from V and 6 bases from J, with 12 bases between. The germline CDR1 and CDR2 sequences are LGHNA and YNFKEQ. This CDR3 has 15 residues. The CDR3 loop reads CASSQDTGAGQPQHF. Here the CDR3 DNA reads TGTGCCAGCAGCCAAGATACGGGGGCTGGTCAGCCCCAGCATTTT.

The chain has TRBV6-1 and TRBJ1-6, with D perhaps matching TRBD1 (5 bases). Trimming removed 2 bases from V and 8 bases from J, with 19 bases in between. The CDR3 consists of 17 residues. Germline CDR1 and CDR2: MNHNS and SASEGT. The CDR3 DNA reads TGTGCCAGCAGTGAATGGGTGGAACAGGCACCCGATTCACCCCTCCACTTT. Its protein product is CASSEWVEQAPDSPLHF.

V and J are TRBV18 and TRBJ1-1; D is unresolved. The germline V gene encodes CDR1 KGHSH and CDR2 LQKENI. This CDR3 has 12 residues. V gave up 3 bases and J gave up 7 bases, with 9 bases separating them. As DNA, the CDR3 is TGTGCCAGCTCACCGGCAGCAGGTGAAGCTTTCTTT. Amino acids: CASSPAAGEAFF.

The CDR3 region is CASTLKPNTEAFF. The CDR3 DNA reads as TGTGCCAGCACCTTGAAACCTAACACTGAAGCTTTCTTT. The genes are TRBV27 and TRBJ1-1, with D unresolved. Trimming took 7 bases from V and 2 from J, leaving 11 bases between them. The CDR3 length is 13 residues. Germline lookup yields CDR1 MNHEY and CDR2 SMNVEV (reference sequence).

The gene calls are TRBV30 and TRBJ1-2; possible D gene TRBD1, 5 bases. From germline, CDR1 is GTSNPN and CDR2 SVGIG (reference sequence). The CDR3 spans 13 residues. Trimming left V 5 bases short and J 2 bases short, with 12 bases between. The DNA of the CDR3 is TGTGCCTGGGTGGGACGGGGAAACTATGGCTACACCTTC. It codes for CAWVGRGNYGYTF. Based on the CDR3 plus reference TRBV30 and TRBJ1-2, the full variable domain is SQTIHQWPATLVQPVGSPLSLECTVEGTSNPNLYWYRQAAGRGLQLLFYSVGIGQISSEVPQNLSASRPQDRQFILSSKKLLLSDSGFYLCAWVGRGNYGYTFGSGTRLTVV.

This clone has just a few counts. Here the CDR3 DNA reads TGTGCCAGCAGCTCGAACACTGAAGCTTTCTTT. Translated: CASSSNTEAFF. J is TRBJ1-1 and V is TRBV13; D is uncertain. The CDR3 is 11 amino acids. Germline V gene sequence: CDR1 PRHDT, CDR2 FYEKMQ (reference sequence). With 4 bases removed from V and 1 base from J, the gap between germline ends came to 1 base. Combining the CDR3 with reference TRBV13 and TRBJ1-1 gives the whole variable domain AAGVIQSPRHLIKEKRETATLKCYPIPRHDTVYWYQQGPGQDPQFLISFYEKMQSDKGSIPDRFSAQQFSDYHSELNMSSLELGDSALYFCASSSNTEAFFGQGTRLTVV.

This clone was observed a few times. The chain has TRBV19 and TRBJ1-3; tentative D call: TRBD1 (6 bases). Trimming removed 4 bases from V and 0 bases from J, with 13 bases in between. Germline values: CDR1 LNHDA, CDR2 SQIVND (reference sequence). This CDR3 region has 16 residues. CDR3 DNA sequence: TGTGCCAGTAGTACCGGACAGCCCGCCTCTGGAAACACCATATATTTT. Its protein is CASSTGQPASGNTIYF.

The V call is TRBV6-6, the J call TRBJ2-7; a possible D gene is TRBD1 (6 bases). Between the trimmed V and J ends, which lost 2 bases and 4 bases, there was a span of 9 bases. From germline, CDR1 is MNHNY and CDR2 SVGAGI (reference sequence). The CDR3 length is 13 residues. The CDR3: CASSYRTGYEQYF. The CDR3 DNA sequence: TGTGCCAGCAGTTACCGTACAGGGTACGAGCAGTACTTC.

The J gene is TRBJ1-5, the V gene TRBV7-9; D possibly corresponds to TRBD1 (6 bases). V lost 1 base and J lost 3, with 10 bases in between. Per germline, CDR1 SEHNR and CDR2 FQNEAQ (reference sequence). This CDR3 region has 15 residues. The chain's CDR3 is CASSLGGDNNQPQHF. The DNA of the CDR3 is TGTGCCAGCAGCTTAGGCGGGGACAACAATCAGCCCCAGCATTTT.

The chain couples TRBV6-1 to TRBJ1-5; D is uncertain. The germline V gene has CDR1 MNHNS and CDR2 SASEGT. This CDR3 region has 14 residues. V gave up 11 bases and J gave up 2 bases, with 16 bases separating them. The CDR3 bases are TGTGCCGCAAGGGAGGTTGGGCGCAATCAGCCCCAGCATTTT. It specifies CAAREVGRNQPQHF.

The V call is TRBV20-1, the J call TRBJ1-2, with 8 bases fitting TRBD1. Trimming at V came to 3 bases and at J to 8 bases, leaving 2 bases not matched to a gene. The CDR3 is made up of 11 amino acids. Per the germline V gene, CDR1 is DFQATT and CDR2 is SNEGSKA (reference sequence). In DNA form, the CDR3 reads TGCAGTGCTAGGGACAGGGCGGGCTACACCTTC. Its protein product is CSARDRAGYTF.

The chain couples TRBV5-1 to TRBJ2-5, with a possible D match to TRBD1 (7 bases). Trimming took 6 bases from V and 4 from J, leaving 16 bases between them. This CDR3 comprises 14 residues. Per the germline V gene, CDR1 is SGHRS and CDR2 is YFSETQ. In DNA, the CDR3 is TGCGCCAGCACTACAGGGGAGGCTGCAGAGACCCAGTACTTC. It encodes CASTTGEAAETQYF.

The table lists this clone with a count of one. The chain recombines TRBV5-6 with TRBJ1-1; D remains unclear. The V end lost 1 base, the J end lost 5 bases, and 9 bases lay between the germline ends. This CDR3 region has 13 residues. Germline CDR1 SGHDT, CDR2 YYEEEE. CDR3 in DNA: TGTGCCAGCAGCTTGACAGAAGGGACTGAAGCTTTCTTT. As protein: CASSLTEGTEAFF.

The chain links TRBV5-6 to TRBJ1-2; maybe TRBD1 (5 bases). From germline, CDR1 is SGHDT and CDR2 YYEEEE. The CDR3 totals 14 residues. The V and J ends lost 4 bases and 7 bases respectively, with 17 bases between them. CDR3 in DNA: TGTGCCAGCAGCACTGGGACCCGGCGTGGTGGCTACACCTTC. Protein: CASSTGTRRGGYTF.

J is TRBJ2-2 and V is TRBV7-6; D may be TRBD1 (5 bases). Germline V gene sequence: CDR1 SGHVS, CDR2 FNYEAQ. The CDR3 spans 15 residues. Between the trimmed V and J ends, which lost 1 base and 3 bases, there was a span of 9 bases. The CDR3 loop is CASSLGGWDTGELFF. The CDR3 DNA is TGTGCCAGCAGCTTAGGGGGCTGGGACACCGGGGAGCTGTTTTTT.